This passage covers 8 T cell receptor beta chains from one sample sequenced in a study of T cell repertoires in cytomegalovirus infection. TCRdb analysed the reads with MiXCR anew, one entry per CDR3 protein. Of over 150,000 distinct CDR3 sequences in the sample, 13% to 15% were seen once. The sequenced sample was PBMCs. The receptors were sampled from a human donor in good health (CMV status not recorded). Some clones in this sample may be carry-over from other donors' samples.

The sample holds many counts of this clonotype. CDR3 in amino acids: CASSDHEARSSPLHF. DNA of the CDR3: TGTGCCAGCAGCGACCACGAAGCCCGTAGTTCACCCCTCCACTTT. The chain links TRBV6-2 or TRBV6-3 to TRBJ1-6; D is unclear. The V gene lost 6 bases and the J gene lost 9 bases, with 18 bases spanning the gap. The CDR3 covers 15 residues. Looked up from germline, CDR1 is MNHEY and CDR2 is SVGEGT.

The V call is TRBV20-1, the J call TRBJ1-4, with D maybe TRBD1 (5 bases). Germline-derived CDR1 and CDR2 are DFQATT and SNEGSKA (reference sequence). Trimming removed 1 base at V and 4 bases at J, with 10 bases between. This CDR3 has 14 amino acids. This CDR3 is CSARGDGINEKLFF. CDR3 bases: TGCAGTGCTAGAGGGGACGGAATTAATGAAAAACTGTTTTTT.

The CDR3 reads CSVFDRGKADTQYF. The CDR3 nucleotides read TGCAGCGTTTTCGACAGGGGGAAGGCAGATACGCAGTATTTT. This chain joins TRBV29-1 and TRBJ2-3; TRBD1 matches 9 bases. This CDR3 region has 14 residues. From germline, CDR1 is SQVTM and CDR2 ANQGSEA. J gave up 4 bases and V 5 bases, and 7 bases lay outside the gene matches.

The J gene is TRBJ2-7, the V gene TRBV6-6, with D unresolved. The CDR3 loop spans 11 amino acids. Germline lookup yields CDR1 MNHNY and CDR2 SVGAGI (reference sequence). Trimming left V 0 bases short and J 6 bases short, with 3 bases between. The CDR3 nucleotides are TGTGCCAGCAGTTACTCTTTCGAGCAGTACTTC. Protein sequence: CASSYSFEQYF.

This clonotype has a count of ten or more. The chain is built from TRBV20-1 and TRBJ2-3, with 7 bases identical to TRBD2. Germline loops: CDR1 DFQATT, CDR2 SNEGSKA (reference sequence). The CDR3 spans 15 residues. V lost 7 bases, J lost 9 bases, and 19 bases stayed unmatched. The CDR3 region has the DNA TGCAGTGGCGGGTCGGGAGGCCCGATACAGCACACGCAGTATTTT. Encoded protein: CSGGSGGPIQHTQYF.

In its sample, this clonotype was seen many times. The chain couples TRBV10-3 to TRBJ1-1; D remains ambiguous. Trimming stripped 7 bases from V and 0 bases from J, with 12 bases between. Germline V CDR1 and CDR2: ENHRY, SYGVKD. The CDR3 consists of 14 residues. The CDR3 reads CAIKVEGMNTEAFF. In DNA form, the CDR3 reads TGTGCCATCAAAGTGGAAGGGATGAACACTGAAGCTTTCTTT.

The chain recombines TRBV27 with TRBJ1-1; a weak D match, TRBD1 (6 bases). Trimming took off 2 bases at V and 4 bases at J, with 14 bases between the two ends. The CDR3 contains 15 residues. Germline V gene data show CDR1 as MNHEY and CDR2 as SMNVEV (reference sequence). This chain's CDR3 is CASSLRPAGVTEAFF. The CDR3 nucleotides read TGTGCCAGCAGTTTAAGACCGGCAGGGGTCACTGAAGCTTTCTTT.

The gene calls are TRBV28 and TRBJ2-5, with D possibly matching TRBD1 (6 bases). Per the germline V gene, CDR1 is MDHEN and CDR2 is SYDVKM. The length of the CDR3 is 14 residues. V gave up 5 bases and J gave up 5 bases, with 15 bases separating them. The CDR3 loop reads CASSLPTGWETQYF. In DNA form, the CDR3 reads TGTGCCAGCAGTCTCCCAACAGGGTGGGAGACCCAGTACTTC.